This T cell receptor (beta chain) was recovered during a study of T cells in Graves' hyperthyroidism and ophthalmopathy. Study context: Any treatment followed the collection of peripheral blood at initial diagnosis. General study findings and limits: Among thyroid clonotypes expanded above 0.001, most also appeared in blood. Ophthalmopathy was distinguished from stable hyperthyroidism by 13 V-J signatures.

Diagnosis of hyperthyroidism was new in patients aged 18 to 65, and its duration was under 2 months. The source material, RNA transcripts, was used to amplify TCR beta CDR3 regions. A first-round RT-PCR of the TCR CDR3 used the HTBI primer set. TCRdb reprocessed the multiplex PCR reads with MiXCR, giving one entry per CDR3 protein. The data hold around 100,000 distinct CDR3 sequences, with approximately 50% observed a single time. With respect to this clonotype: Antigen unknown.

The specimen was blood. The sequence came from a man aged 35-49 years with Graves' hyperthyroidism.

CDR3 DNA sequence: TGTGCCAGCAGACGGGACAGAGACGGTCAGCCCCTCCACTTT. Amino acid sequence: CASRRDRDGQPLHF. The gene calls are TRBV2 and TRBJ1-6, with TRBD1 identical over 7 bases. The germline CDR1 and CDR2 sequences are SNHLY and FYNNEI. After removal of 6 bases from V and 13 bases from J, the junction contained 12 bases not matched to a gene. The CDR3 is 14 amino acids.